This TCR beta chain was profiled in a study of blood T cell repertoires in COVID-19 (dated by TCRdb to about 2020). A note on the overall study: Samples from collaborators originated in the United States, Italy and Spain and spanned both the acute and convalescent phases of COVID-19. The samples were drawn from two sources: the first 160 participants of the ongoing ImmuneRACE study, and 1,254 subjects contributed by 6 global collaborators. Deeply sampled blood TCRbeta repertoires from subjects exposed to, actively infected with, or recovered from COVID-19 were included in the dataset. Where HLA class I and class II types were available, the types were taken from metadata supplied by the sample provider, not from assay-based typing. The prospective study material was composed of cDNA or gDNA derived from T cells, B-cell-depleted T cells, or PBMCs. A de-identified subject ID, COVID-19 status, age in years and sex were almost always included in the sample metadata. The repertoires were released in a freely available public database meant as a resource for research on the immune response to SARS-CoV-2. Broad study findings and their caveats: The amount of clinical and demographic metadata varied by source and participant and was provided uncurated.

Participants in the prospective study were enrolled through a virtual design, were aged about 18 to 100 years, and lived in approximately 24 United States geographic areas. To assign participants to cohorts, the prospective study relied on clinical history that participants themselves reported in a screening survey and a study questionnaire. ImmuneRACE Cohort 3 recovered participants were defined by two consecutive negative NP/OP PCR tests, healthcare professional clearance, or symptom resolution. In the prospective study, whole blood, serum and a nasopharyngeal or oropharyngeal swab were collected from each participant by mobile phlebotomists. Additional blood draws and questionnaires over an approximately two-month period could optionally be provided by prospective study participants. Blood samples from the prospective study were shipped frozen or at room temperature prior to DNA extraction.

As to this clone: Its antigen specificity is not known. Qualities for individual bases were not recorded, and no much larger clone is one base off.

The immunoSEQ Assay, a bias-controlled multiplex PCR, was used to amplify TCRbeta CDR3 regions from genomic DNA. In the source study's methods: The number of nucleated cells in each sample was estimated by amplification of reference gene primers within the assay. To quantify the absolute abundance of each unique TCRbeta CDR3 rearrangement, sequence reads were collapsed and filtered. For each sample, productive Simpson clonality was calculated as the square root of Simpson's diversity index across productive rearrangements. TCRdb obtained this table from immuneACCESS and retained in-frame rearrangements with V and J assigned. These tables miss some clones; where compared with another copy, unresolved V genes account for less than half of the shortfall, and the remainder is unexplained. That table furnishes V, J and clone size, whereas the DNA furnished D and trimming. Recorded for this sample are about 160,000 clones; 88% of them occurred a single time. The ten biggest clones cover 6.6% of the sample.

From its cysteine to its phenylalanine, the CDR3 spans 12 amino acids. CDR3 DNA is the only sequence kept; it has 36 bases, read in frame from the first base. Reading the germline V gene gives CDR1 LGHNA and CDR2 YSLEER. Deletion took 3 bases off V and 5 bases off J, with a span of 7 bases between the germline ends. Recombination joined TRBV4-3 with TRBJ1-1; no D gene call is confident. The source of this sequence is a woman aged 45-60 years who had recovered from COVID-19. The sequenced sample consisted of PBMCs or T cells enriched from blood (not recorded which). The bases are TGCGCCAGCAGCCACCCCGGGACTGAAGCTTTCTTT. It specifies CASSHPGTEAFF.